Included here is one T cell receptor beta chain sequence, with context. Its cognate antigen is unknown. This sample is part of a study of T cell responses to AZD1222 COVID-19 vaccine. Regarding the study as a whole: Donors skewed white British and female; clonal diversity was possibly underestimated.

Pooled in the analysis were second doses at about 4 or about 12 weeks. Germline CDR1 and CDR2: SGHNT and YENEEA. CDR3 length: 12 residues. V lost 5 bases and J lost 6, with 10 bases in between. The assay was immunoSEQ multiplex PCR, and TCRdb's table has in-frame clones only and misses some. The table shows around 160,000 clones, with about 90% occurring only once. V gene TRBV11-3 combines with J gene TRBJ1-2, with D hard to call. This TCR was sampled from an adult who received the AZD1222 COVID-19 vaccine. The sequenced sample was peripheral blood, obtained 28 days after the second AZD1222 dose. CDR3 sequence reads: CASSRGENGYTF. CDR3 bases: TGTGCCAGCAGCCGTGGCGAGAATGGCTACACCTTC.